This T cell receptor (beta chain) was documented in a study of CD8 T cells in ankylosing spondylitis. Study-wide results and limits: Within matched ankylosing spondylitis synovial fluid, disease-linked clones were reportedly significantly enriched. The disease-linked clones had a CD8+ phenotype and low blood frequencies. A TCR beta motif of 7 or 8 highly homologous variants appeared characteristic of ankylosing spondylitis blood. Prior work had noted some motif variants in reactive arthritis blood and synovial fluid.

One entry per CDR3 protein, called by TCRdb with MiXCR from the 5' RACE reads. The sample has 200,000 to 250,000 distinct CDR3 sequences, approximately 20% seen once. V was shortened by 0 bases and J by 8 bases, with 10 bases between the two germline ends. The length of the CDR3 is 13 residues. CDR1 LGHNA and CDR2 YSLEER come from the germline V gene. This clonotype showed up just a few times. Its cognate antigen is unknown. This TCR was recovered from a male donor with ankylosing spondylitis. The specimen was blood, either unsorted or a sorted T cell fraction (not recorded which). This chain uses TRBV4-3 with TRBJ1-2; D not resolved. The CDR3 region has the DNA TGCGCCAGCAGCCAAGATCGGTCGGGGGGCTACACCTTC. Its protein is CASSQDRSGGYTF.